This record covers a single T cell receptor beta chain. The data were produced by immunoSEQ multiplex PCR, yet TCRdb's version contains in-frame clones alone and is incomplete. The sample yields about 1,500 clones, around 92% seen once. This sample stems from a study of brain metastases from non-small cell lung cancer. The CDR3 totals 16 residues. The V gene's germline CDR1 is SGHNT and CDR2 YYREEE (reference sequence). The V and J ends lost 0 bases and 1 base respectively, with 8 bases between them. The origin of this receptor is a donor at least 40 years old with non-small cell lung cancer. Sequences were obtained from tumor-adjacent normal tissue. V is TRBV5-4 and J is TRBJ2-6, with D maybe TRBD1 (6 bases). CDR3 bases: TGTGCCAGCAGCTTGGGCAGGGGTTCTGGGGCCAACGTCCTGACTTTC. Translation: CASSLGRGSGANVLTF.